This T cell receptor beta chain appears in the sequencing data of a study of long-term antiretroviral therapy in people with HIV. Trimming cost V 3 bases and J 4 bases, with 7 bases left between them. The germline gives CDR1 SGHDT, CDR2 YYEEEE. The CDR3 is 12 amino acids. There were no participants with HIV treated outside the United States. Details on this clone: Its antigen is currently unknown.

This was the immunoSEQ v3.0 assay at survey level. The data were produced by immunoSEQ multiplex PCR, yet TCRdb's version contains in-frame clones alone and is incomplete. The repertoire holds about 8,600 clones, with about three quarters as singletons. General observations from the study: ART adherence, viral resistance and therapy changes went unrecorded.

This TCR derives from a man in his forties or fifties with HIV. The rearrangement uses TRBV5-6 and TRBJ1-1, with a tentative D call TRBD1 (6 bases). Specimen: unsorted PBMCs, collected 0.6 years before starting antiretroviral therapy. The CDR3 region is CASSWGATEAFF. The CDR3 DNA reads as TGTGCCAGCAGCTGGGGGGCCACTGAAGCTTTCTTT.